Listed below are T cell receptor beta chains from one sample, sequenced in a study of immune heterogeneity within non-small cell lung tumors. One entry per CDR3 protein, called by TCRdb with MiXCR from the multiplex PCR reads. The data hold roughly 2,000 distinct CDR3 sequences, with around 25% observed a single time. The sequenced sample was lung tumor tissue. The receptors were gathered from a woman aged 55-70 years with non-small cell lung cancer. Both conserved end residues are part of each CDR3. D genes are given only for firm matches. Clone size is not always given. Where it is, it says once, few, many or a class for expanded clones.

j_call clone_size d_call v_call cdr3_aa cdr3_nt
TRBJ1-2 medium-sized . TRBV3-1 CASSQLEGYTF TGTGCCAGCAGCCAACTGGAAGGCTACACCTTC
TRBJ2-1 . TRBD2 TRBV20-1 CSASRLAASSYNEQFF TGCAGTGCTAGTAGACTAGCGGCTAGCTCCTACAATGAGCAGTTCTTC
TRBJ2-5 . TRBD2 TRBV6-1 CASSARLAGLRETQYF TGTGCCAGCAGTGCAAGACTAGCGGGATTACGAGAGACCCAGTACTTC
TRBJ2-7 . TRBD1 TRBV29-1 CSVVPLGQGAAEQYF TGCAGCGTTGTACCCCTAGGACAGGGGGCTGCCGAGCAGTACTTC
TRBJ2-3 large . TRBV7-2 CASSLALLTGTDTQYF TGTGCCAGCAGCTTAGCACTTTTGACTGGCACAGATACGCAGTATTTT
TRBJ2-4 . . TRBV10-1 CASSETGLGSPSGQYF TGCGCCAGCAGTGAGACTGGGCTAGGGAGCCCCTCCGGCCAGTACTTC
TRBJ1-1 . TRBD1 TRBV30 CAWALTGGNTEAFF TGTGCCTGGGCTTTGACAGGGGGGAACACTGAAGCTTTCTTT
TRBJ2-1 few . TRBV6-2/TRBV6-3 CASLTRPYNEQFF TGTGCCAGCCTCACAAGGCCCTACAATGAGCAGTTCTTC
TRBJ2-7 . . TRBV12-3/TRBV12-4 CASTTGDHPADEQYF TGTGCCAGCACCACCGGGGACCATCCCGCGGACGAGCAGTACTTC
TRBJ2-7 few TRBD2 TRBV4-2 CASSREREGSYEQYF TGTGCCAGCAGCCGAGAGCGGGAGGGCTCCTACGAGCAGTACTTC
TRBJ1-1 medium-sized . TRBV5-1 CASSLAGGANTEAFF TGCGCCAGCAGCTTGGCTGGAGGGGCAAACACTGAAGCTTTCTTT
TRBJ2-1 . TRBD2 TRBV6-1 CASRQTSGASYNEQFF TGTGCCAGCAGACAGACTAGCGGAGCCTCCTACAATGAGCAGTTCTTC
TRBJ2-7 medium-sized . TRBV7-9 CASSLEGGFYEQYF TGTGCCAGCAGCTTAGAAGGCGGATTCTACGAGCAGTACTTC
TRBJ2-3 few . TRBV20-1 CSAKGQGIDTQYF TGCAGTGCTAAGGGGCAGGGAATAGATACGCAGTATTTT
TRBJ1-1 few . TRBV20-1 CSAYTGIAFEAFF TGCAGTGCTTATACAGGGATAGCTTTTGAAGCTTTCTTT
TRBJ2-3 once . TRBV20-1 CNAKGQGIDTQYF TGCAATGCTAAGGGGCAGGGAATAGATACGCAGTATTTT
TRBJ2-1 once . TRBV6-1 CASSPTVTSREQFF TGTGCCAGCAGCCCAACCGTTACTAGTAGAGAGCAGTTCTTC
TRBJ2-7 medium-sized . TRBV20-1 CSARQPSSYEQYF TGCAGTGCCCGACAGCCGAGCTCCTACGAGCAGTACTTC
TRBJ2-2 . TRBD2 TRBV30 CAWRQGSGRKWIGELFF TGTGCCTGGAGGCAGGGTAGCGGGAGGAAGTGGATCGGGGAGCTGTTTTTT
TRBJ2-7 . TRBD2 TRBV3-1 CATSKGSGEWYYEQYF TGTGCCACCAGCAAGGGGAGCGGGGAGTGGTACTACGAGCAGTACTTC
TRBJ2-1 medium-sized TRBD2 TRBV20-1 CSASGRAAYNEQFF TGCAGTGCTAGCGGGAGGGCCGCCTACAATGAGCAGTTCTTC
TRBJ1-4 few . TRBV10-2 CASSDRTNEKLFF TGCGCCAGCAGTGACAGGACTAATGAAAAACTGTTTTTT
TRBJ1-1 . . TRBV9 CASSVDPNTGLKTEAFF TGTGCCAGCAGCGTAGATCCCAATACAGGGTTGAAAACTGAAGCTTTCTTT
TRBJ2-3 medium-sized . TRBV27 CASSPIGGAADTQYF TGTGCCAGCAGTCCTATCGGAGGGGCGGCCGATACGCAGTATTTT
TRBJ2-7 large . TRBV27 CASSQKSVSSYEQYF TGTGCCAGCAGTCAAAAGAGCGTGAGCTCCTACGAGCAGTACTTC